The T cell receptor beta chain under discussion was sequenced for a study of blood T cell repertoires in COVID-19. Looking at the study overall: Italy, Spain and the United States were the sources of the convalescent and acute COVID-19 samples.

In the original workflow: Cell counts per sample came from amplifying reference gene primers. TCRdb's copy holds only in-frame clones and misses some; the assay was immunoSEQ multiplex PCR. From that table come the V and J calls and clone size; the DNA was used to work out D and trimming. The data show approximately 300,000 clones, about 85% seen once. Germline CDR1 is WNHNN and CDR2 is SYGVQD (reference sequence). J was trimmed by 6 bases and V by 6 bases; bases with no gene match: 10. The CDR3 is 15 amino acids. The study assigned cohorts using participant-reported clinical history. The sequence came from a woman in her thirties who had been exposed to COVID-19. The sample was PBMCs or T cells enriched from blood (not recorded which). V and J are TRBV10-1 and TRBJ2-7, with TRBD2 matching over 11 bases. Here the CDR3 reads CASSEPGTSGLEQYF. The CDR3 DNA follows: TGCGCCAGCAGCGAACCCGGGACTAGCGGCCTCGAGCAGTACTTC.